The 21 T cell receptor beta chains below all came from one sample that was sequenced in a study of shared clonotypes between healthy human individuals. TCRdb's copy holds only in-frame clones and misses some; the assay was immunoSEQ multiplex PCR. The sample gives roughly 2 million clones, 95% of which show up once; roughly 0.13% is in the top ten. The sequenced sample was naive CD4+ T cells sorted from blood. Noted subset: CD45RA+ positively selected. Receptor source: a man younger than 35 in good health.

V usage is TRBV29-1 and J usage is TRBJ2-7; the D gene is possibly TRBD1 (6 bases). Germline values: CDR1 SQVTM, CDR2 ANQGSEA. V was trimmed by 4 bases and J by 2 bases, leaving 12 bases between them. The CDR3 has 13 amino acids. The CDR3 reads CSVAQGNTYEQYF. The DNA of the CDR3 is TGCAGCGTTGCCCAGGGGAACACCTACGAGCAGTACTTC.

V usage is TRBV6-5 and J usage is TRBJ2-3; TRBD2 agrees at 7 bases. Germline V gene data show CDR1 as MNHEY and CDR2 as SVGAGI. CDR3 length equals 15 residues. With V trimmed by 11 bases and J by 2 bases, 13 bases remained unmatched. For the CDR3, the DNA is TGTGCCGTGGACGAACGGGACTACCTCACAGATACGCAGTATTTT. It encodes CAVDERDYLTDTQYF.

This sequence joins TRBV11-2 and TRBJ1-5, with D unresolved. The CDR3 runs to 14 residues. V was shortened by 5 bases and J by 5 bases, with 13 bases between the two germline ends. The germline V gene has CDR1 SGHAT and CDR2 FQNNGV. The CDR3 nucleotides are TGTGCCAGCAGCATGGCCCCGAGGGATCAGCCCCAGCATTTT. It codes for CASSMAPRDQPQHF. Supplemented by reference TRBV11-2 and TRBJ1-5, the full variable domain reads EAGVAQSPRYKIIEKRQSVAFWCNPISGHATLYWYQQILGQGPKLLIQFQNNGVVDDSQLPKDRFSAERLKGVDSTLKIQPAKLEDSAVYLCASSMAPRDQPQHFGDGTRLSIL.

The rearrangement links TRBV2 to TRBJ2-2, with D perhaps matching TRBD2 (5 bases). Germline CDR1 is SNHLY and CDR2 is FYNNEI. V was trimmed by 4 bases and J by 2 bases, leaving 14 bases between them. This CDR3 spans 16 amino acids. Here the CDR3 reads CASSGSRRTNTGELFF. The CDR3, as DNA: TGTGCCAGCAGTGGTTCTCGTAGGACTAACACCGGGGAGCTGTTTTTT.

Details on this clone: This same CDR3 is encoded by further DNA sequences in the sample. V usage is TRBV6-5 and J usage is TRBJ1-5; D unresolved. The germline V and J ends were trimmed by 6 bases and 1 base, with 4 bases remaining between them. This CDR3 spans 12 amino acids. CDR1 and CDR2 from the germline V gene are MNHEY and SVGAGI. For the CDR3, the DNA is TGTGCCAGCAGAAACAGCAATCAGCCCCAGCATTTT. This sequence encodes CASRNSNQPQHF.

The chain links TRBV10-2 to TRBJ1-1; D perhaps matches TRBD1 (6 bases). CDR3 length: 14 amino acids. Between the trimmed V and J ends, which lost 5 bases and 1 base, there was a span of 11 bases. Germline CDR1 WSHSY, CDR2 SAAADI. The CDR3: CASSMVRGNTEAFF. In nucleotides, the CDR3 is TGCGCCAGCAGTATGGTCAGGGGGAACACTGAAGCTTTCTTT.

This clone occurred once. This chain joins TRBV2 and TRBJ2-6; D possibly corresponds to TRBD2 (5 bases). Trimming stripped 8 bases from V and 0 bases from J, with 11 bases between. Germline CDR1 and CDR2: SNHLY and FYNNEI. This CDR3 spans 15 amino acids. The CDR3 sequence: CASGPGFSGANVLTF. The CDR3 nucleotides read TGTGCCAGCGGTCCGGGGTTCTCTGGGGCCAACGTCCTGACTTTC.

This chain joins TRBV4-1 and TRBJ2-3, with D tentatively TRBD2 (6 bases). Germline V gives CDR1 MGHRA, CDR2 YSYEKL. This CDR3 has 15 amino acids. Trimming stripped 0 bases from V and 5 bases from J, with 12 bases between. CDR3 sequence reads: CASSQEASAGDTQYF. The CDR3 nucleotides read TGCGCCAGCAGCCAAGAGGCTAGCGCAGGAGATACGCAGTATTTT.

This clone was seen a few times. The chain is built from TRBV27 and TRBJ1-5; no clear D. Germline assignment: CDR1 MNHEY and CDR2 SMNVEV (reference sequence). The CDR3 runs to 13 residues. Trimming cost V 2 bases and J 6 bases, with 8 bases left between them. CDR3 nucleotide sequence: TGTGCCAGCAGTTTAAACGTAGCTCAGCCCCAGCATTTT. This codes for CASSLNVAQPQHF.

V gene TRBV5-1 combines with J gene TRBJ2-3, with unresolved D. V dropped 4 bases and J dropped 4 bases, with 7 bases sitting between them. Germline assignment: CDR1 SGHRS and CDR2 YFSETQ. CDR3 length equals 12 residues. In DNA form, the CDR3 reads TGCGCCAGCAGCACGGCCTCAGATACGCAGTATTTT. Translating it yields CASSTASDTQYF. Filled out from reference TRBV5-1 and TRBJ2-3, the complete variable domain reads KAGVTQTPRYLIKTRGQQVTLSCSPISGHRSVSWYQQTPGQGLQFLFEYFSETQRNKGNFPGRFSGRQFSNSRSEMNVSTLELGDSALYLCASSTASDTQYFGPGTRLTVL.

The chain recombines TRBV15 with TRBJ2-7; TRBD2 aligns across 7 bases. In germline, CDR1 is LNHNV, CDR2 YYDKDF (reference sequence). Trimming at V came to 4 bases and at J to 7 bases, leaving 10 bases not matched to a gene. The CDR3 totals 14 residues. The DNA for the CDR3 is TGTGCCACCAGCAAGGCGGGAGCTCGTCGTGAGCAGTACTTC. Translated: CATSKAGARREQYF.

CDR3 coding DNA: TGTGCCAGCACCTTCTTCGAGAGTCCCGGGGAGCTGTTTTTT. It specifies CASTFFESPGELFF. The chain combines TRBV7-9 with TRBJ2-2; D uncertain. The CDR3 covers 14 residues. Trimming stripped 7 bases from V and 6 bases from J, with 15 bases between. The germline V gene encodes CDR1 SEHNR and CDR2 FQNEAQ (reference sequence).

V and J are TRBV2 and TRBJ2-7; TRBD2 aligns across 9 bases. The V gene end was trimmed by 5 bases and the J gene end by 0 bases; junction bases not matched to a gene: 2. CDR3 length: 14 residues. Germline V CDR1 and CDR2: SNHLY, FYNNEI. In DNA form, the CDR3 reads TGTGCCAGCAGTCGGACTAGCGTCTCCTACGAGCAGTACTTC. Its translation: CASSRTSVSYEQYF.

This chain connects TRBV5-4 to TRBJ2-7; D is uncertain. CDR3 size: 13 residues. CDR1 and CDR2 from the germline V gene are SGHNT and YYREEE (reference sequence). Trimming pared 2 bases from V and 4 bases from J, leaving 10 bases between. The CDR3 loop reads CASSLPDKYEQYF. The CDR3 DNA is TGTGCCAGCAGCTTACCTGACAAGTACGAGCAGTACTTC.

J is TRBJ1-4 and V is TRBV5-1; 7 bases agree with TRBD1. V was clipped by 3 bases and J by 8 bases; unmatched bases: 1. The CDR3 loop spans 12 amino acids. The germline CDR1 and CDR2 sequences are SGHRS and YFSETQ. CDR3 region: CASSSGQEKLFF. The DNA for the CDR3 is TGCGCCAGCAGCTCGGGACAGGAAAAACTGTTTTTT.

The chain joins TRBV4-3 to TRBJ2-5; D call uncertain. Germline V lookup: CDR1 LGHNA, CDR2 YSLEER. V gave up 0 bases and J gave up 4 bases, with 3 bases separating them. The CDR3 extends over 12 amino acids. CDR3 coding DNA: TGCGCCAGCAGCCAAGATAGAGAGACCCAGTACTTC. Its translation: CASSQDRETQYF.

The V call is TRBV11-2, the J call TRBJ2-1, with 7 bases matching TRBD2. CDR3 length: 13 residues. From germline, CDR1 is SGHAT and CDR2 FQNNGV. The J segment lost 9 bases and the V segment lost 5 bases, leaving 7 bases of the junction unmatched. The chain's CDR3 is CASSKLASGEQFF. CDR3 sequence (DNA): TGTGCCAGCAGCAAACTAGCGTCAGGTGAGCAGTTCTTC.

This chain links TRBV21-1 with TRBJ2-7; no DNA check was done on the table's D call, TRBD1. TRBV21-1 is flagged as a pseudogene. The CDR3 sequence is 17 residues long. The CDR3 nucleotides are TGTGCCAGCAGCACACGCAATCCCGAGGGGGCAGTCTACGAGCAGTACTTC. This translates into CASSTRNPEGAVYEQYF.

The chain is built from TRBV4-1 and TRBJ2-3; D remains unclear. This CDR3 comprises 16 residues. The V and J ends lost 0 bases and 2 bases respectively, with 12 bases between them. Per germline, CDR1 MGHRA and CDR2 YSYEKL. This CDR3 reads CASSQEIIGATDTQYF. CDR3 coding DNA: TGCGCCAGCAGCCAAGAAATAATTGGAGCCACAGATACGCAGTATTTT.

This rearrangement joins TRBV6-6 to TRBJ2-2; D uncertain. There are 15 residues in the CDR3. V was pared by 0 bases and J by 6 bases, with 11 bases between. From germline, CDR1 is MNHNY and CDR2 SVGAGI (reference sequence). The CDR3 sequence is CASSYSTLFSGELFF. CDR3 in DNA: TGTGCCAGCAGTTACTCGACTCTTTTTTCCGGGGAGCTGTTTTTT.

This CDR3 reads CASGSGRDRGDYGYTF. The CDR3 DNA reads as TGTGCTAGTGGGTCCGGCAGGGACAGGGGGGACTATGGCTACACCTTC. The chain recombines TRBV12-5 with TRBJ1-2, with 11 bases identical to TRBD1. Germline V gives CDR1 LGHNT, CDR2 FRNRAP. Trimming removed 6 bases from V and 3 bases from J; junction bases left unmatched: 9. CDR3 size: 16 residues.